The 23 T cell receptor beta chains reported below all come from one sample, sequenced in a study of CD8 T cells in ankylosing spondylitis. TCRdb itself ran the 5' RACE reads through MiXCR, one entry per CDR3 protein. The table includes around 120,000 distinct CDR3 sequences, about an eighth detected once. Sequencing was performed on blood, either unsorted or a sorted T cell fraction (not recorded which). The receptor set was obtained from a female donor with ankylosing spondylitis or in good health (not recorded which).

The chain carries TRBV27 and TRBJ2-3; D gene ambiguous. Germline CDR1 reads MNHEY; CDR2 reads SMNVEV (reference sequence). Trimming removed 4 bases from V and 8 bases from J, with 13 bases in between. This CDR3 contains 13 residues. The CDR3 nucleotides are TGTGCCAGCAGTTCTGGTCTTAGTACTACGCAGTATTTT. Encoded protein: CASSSGLSTTQYF.

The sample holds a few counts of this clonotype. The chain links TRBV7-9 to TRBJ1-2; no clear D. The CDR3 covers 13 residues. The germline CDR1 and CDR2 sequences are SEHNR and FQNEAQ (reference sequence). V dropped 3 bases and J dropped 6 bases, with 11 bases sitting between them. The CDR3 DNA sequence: TGTGCCAGCAGCTTGGGAAGGAGGGATGGCTACACCTTC. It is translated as CASSLGRRDGYTF.

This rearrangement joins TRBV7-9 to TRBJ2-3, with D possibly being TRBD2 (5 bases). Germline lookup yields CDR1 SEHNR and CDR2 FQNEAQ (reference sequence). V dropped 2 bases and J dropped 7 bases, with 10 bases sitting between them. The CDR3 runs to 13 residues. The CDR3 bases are TGTGCCAGCAGCTTAACCCGGGAAAATACGCAGTATTTT. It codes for CASSLTRENTQYF.

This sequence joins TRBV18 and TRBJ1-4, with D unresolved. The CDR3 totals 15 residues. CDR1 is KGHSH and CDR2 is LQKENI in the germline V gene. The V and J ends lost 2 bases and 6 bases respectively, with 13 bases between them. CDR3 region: CASSPTPGLYEKLFF. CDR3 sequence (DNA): TGTGCCAGCTCACCAACCCCAGGCCTTTATGAAAAACTGTTTTTT.

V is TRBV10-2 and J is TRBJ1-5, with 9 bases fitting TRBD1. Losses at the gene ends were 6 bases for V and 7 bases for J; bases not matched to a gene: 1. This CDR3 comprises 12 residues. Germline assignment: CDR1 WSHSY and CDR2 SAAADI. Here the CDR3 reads CASRQGAQPQHF. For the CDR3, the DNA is TGCGCCAGCAGACAGGGGGCACAGCCCCAGCATTTT.

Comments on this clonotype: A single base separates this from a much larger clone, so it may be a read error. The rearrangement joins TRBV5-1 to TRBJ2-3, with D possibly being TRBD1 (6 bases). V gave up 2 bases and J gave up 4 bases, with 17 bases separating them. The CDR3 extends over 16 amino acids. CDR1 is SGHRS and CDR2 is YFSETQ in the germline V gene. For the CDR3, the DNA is TGCGCCAGCAGCTTTCTTGGGGGCTGGTCCGCAGATACGCAGTATTTT. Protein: CASSFLGGWSADTQYF.

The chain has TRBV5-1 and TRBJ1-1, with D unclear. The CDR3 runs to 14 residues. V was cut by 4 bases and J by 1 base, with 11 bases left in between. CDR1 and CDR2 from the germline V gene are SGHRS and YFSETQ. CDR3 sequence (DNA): TGCGCCAGCAGCCCTTACCCACAGAACACTGAAGCTTTCTTT. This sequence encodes CASSPYPQNTEAFF.

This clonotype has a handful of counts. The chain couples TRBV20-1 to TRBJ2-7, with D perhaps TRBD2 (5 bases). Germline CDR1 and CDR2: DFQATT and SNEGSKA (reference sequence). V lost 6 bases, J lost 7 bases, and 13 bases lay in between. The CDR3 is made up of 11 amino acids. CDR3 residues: CSARGGPEQYF. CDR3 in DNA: TGCAGTGCGCGAGGAGGTCCAGAGCAGTACTTC.

The DNA of the CDR3 is TGTGCCACTCAATCGGGGGGCAACACCGGGGAGCTGTTTTTT. Translating it yields CATQSGGNTGELFF. This sequence joins TRBV19 and TRBJ2-2; tentative D call: TRBD2 (7 bases). This CDR3 has 14 residues. V was clipped by 10 bases and J by 2 bases, with 14 bases between them. Germline-derived CDR1 and CDR2 are LNHDA and SQIVND (reference sequence).

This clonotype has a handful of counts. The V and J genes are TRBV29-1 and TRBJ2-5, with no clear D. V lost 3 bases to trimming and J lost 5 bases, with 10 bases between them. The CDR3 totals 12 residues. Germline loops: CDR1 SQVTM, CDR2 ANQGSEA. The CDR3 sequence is CSVDLGYETQYF. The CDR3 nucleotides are TGCAGCGTTGATTTAGGGTACGAGACCCAGTACTTC.

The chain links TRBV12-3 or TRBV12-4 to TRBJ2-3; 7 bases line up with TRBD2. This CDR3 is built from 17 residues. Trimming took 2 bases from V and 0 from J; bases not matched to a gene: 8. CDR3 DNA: TGTGCCAGCAGTTTAAGGGCACTTAGCGGGAGCACAGATACGCAGTATTTT. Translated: CASSLRALSGSTDTQYF.

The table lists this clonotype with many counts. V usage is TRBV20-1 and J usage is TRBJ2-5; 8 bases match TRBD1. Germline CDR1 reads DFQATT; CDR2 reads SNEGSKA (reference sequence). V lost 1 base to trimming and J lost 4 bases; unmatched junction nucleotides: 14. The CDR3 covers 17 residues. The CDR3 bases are TGCAGTGCTAGAGGTCATAGATCTGGACAGGGTATAGAGACCCAGTACTTC. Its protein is CSARGHRSGQGIETQYF.

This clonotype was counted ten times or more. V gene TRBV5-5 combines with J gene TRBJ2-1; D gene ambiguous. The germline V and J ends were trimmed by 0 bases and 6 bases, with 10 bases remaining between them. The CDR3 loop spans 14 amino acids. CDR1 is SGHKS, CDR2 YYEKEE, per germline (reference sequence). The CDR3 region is CASSLDSTSNEQFF. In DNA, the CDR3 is TGTGCCAGCAGCTTGGACAGCACCTCCAATGAGCAGTTCTTC.

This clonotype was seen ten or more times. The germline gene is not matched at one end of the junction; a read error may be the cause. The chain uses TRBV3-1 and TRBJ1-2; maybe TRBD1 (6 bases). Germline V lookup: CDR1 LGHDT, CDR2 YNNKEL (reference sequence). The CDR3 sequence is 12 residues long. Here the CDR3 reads CASSQDRRGARF. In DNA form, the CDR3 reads TGTGCCAGCAGCCAAGATAGGCGGGGGGCCCGCTTC.

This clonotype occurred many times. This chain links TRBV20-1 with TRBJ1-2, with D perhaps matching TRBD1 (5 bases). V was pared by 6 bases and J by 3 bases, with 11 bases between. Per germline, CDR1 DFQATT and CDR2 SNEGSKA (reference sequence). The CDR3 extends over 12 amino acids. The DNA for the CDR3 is TGCAGTGCGAGCCGGGACGACTATGGCTACACCTTC. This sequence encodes CSASRDDYGYTF.

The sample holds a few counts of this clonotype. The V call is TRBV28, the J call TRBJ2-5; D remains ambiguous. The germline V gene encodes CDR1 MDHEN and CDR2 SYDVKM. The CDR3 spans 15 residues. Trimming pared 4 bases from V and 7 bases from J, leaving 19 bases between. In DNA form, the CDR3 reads TGTGCCAGCAGTTCCACCGGACGCCAGTCACCGACCCAGTACTTC. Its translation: CASSSTGRQSPTQYF.

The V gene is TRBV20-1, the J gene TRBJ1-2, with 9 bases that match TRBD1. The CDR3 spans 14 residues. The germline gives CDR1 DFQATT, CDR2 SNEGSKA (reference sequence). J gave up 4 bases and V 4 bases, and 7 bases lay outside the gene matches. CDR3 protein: CSANSRTGAYGYTF. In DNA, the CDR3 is TGCAGTGCTAATTCGCGGACAGGGGCCTATGGCTACACCTTC.

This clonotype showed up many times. CDR3 protein: CAISDPPGVAVGNEQYF. Written as DNA, the CDR3 is TGTGCCATCAGTGACCCTCCAGGCGTTGCGGTGGGTAACGAGCAGTACTTC. The chain is built from TRBV10-3 and TRBJ2-7; D gene unclear. This CDR3 contains 17 residues. CDR1 ENHRY and CDR2 SYGVKD come from the germline V gene. Trimming left V 3 bases short and J 5 bases short, with 23 bases between.

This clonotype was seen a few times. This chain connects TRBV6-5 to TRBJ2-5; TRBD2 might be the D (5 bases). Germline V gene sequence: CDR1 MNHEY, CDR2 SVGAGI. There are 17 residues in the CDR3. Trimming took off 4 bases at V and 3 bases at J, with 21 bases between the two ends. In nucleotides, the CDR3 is TGTGCCAGCAGTTTAACCCCACCACGGGGAACAAAAGAGACCCAGTACTTC. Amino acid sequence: CASSLTPPRGTKETQYF.

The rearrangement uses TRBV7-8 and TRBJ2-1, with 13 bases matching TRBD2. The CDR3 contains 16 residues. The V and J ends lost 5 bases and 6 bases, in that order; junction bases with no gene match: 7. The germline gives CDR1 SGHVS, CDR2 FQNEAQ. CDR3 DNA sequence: TGTGCCAGCAGCCTAGGGACTAGCGGGATATTCAATGAGCAGTTCTTC. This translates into CASSLGTSGIFNEQFF.

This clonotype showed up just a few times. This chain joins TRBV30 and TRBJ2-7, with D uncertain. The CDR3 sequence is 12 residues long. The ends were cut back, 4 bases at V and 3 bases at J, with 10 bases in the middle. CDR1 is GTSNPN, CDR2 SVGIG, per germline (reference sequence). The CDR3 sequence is CAWTTDRYEQYF. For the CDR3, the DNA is TGTGCCTGGACTACCGACCGCTACGAGCAGTACTTC.

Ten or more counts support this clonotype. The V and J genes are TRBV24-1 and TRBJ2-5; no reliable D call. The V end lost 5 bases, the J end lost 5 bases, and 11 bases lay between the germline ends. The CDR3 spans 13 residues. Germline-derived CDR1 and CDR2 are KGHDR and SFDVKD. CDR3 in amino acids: CATSVKVLETQYF. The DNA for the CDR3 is TGTGCCACCAGTGTCAAGGTATTGGAGACCCAGTACTTC.

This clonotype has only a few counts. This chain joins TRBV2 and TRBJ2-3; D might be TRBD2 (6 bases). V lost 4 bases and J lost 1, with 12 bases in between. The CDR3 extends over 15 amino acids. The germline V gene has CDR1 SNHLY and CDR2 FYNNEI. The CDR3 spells CASSVNSGRTDTQYF. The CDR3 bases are TGTGCCAGCAGTGTCAATAGCGGCCGCACAGATACGCAGTATTTT.